The 30 T cell receptor beta chains below all came from one sample that was sequenced in a study of response to subunit inactivated influenza vaccine (dated by TCRdb to the late 2010s). The library relied on RT-PCR. Instrument used: Illumina HiSeq 2500. TCRdb cleaned the public reads at Q25 with fastp, built clones with MiXCR and kept in-frame beta chains. Each record represents a unique CDR3 protein, reported with the most common genes and DNA among its rows. The sample table lists 500,000 to 550,000 distinct CDR3 sequences, less than 8% of them with a count of one. The ten largest clones take up 10% to 15% of the sample. Sample: PBMCs from blood, taken about 24 months after vaccination. The receptor source for this set is a man between 45 and 75 years old who received an inactivated influenza vaccine. Donor details come from another sample of the same person, matched by shared clones.

This clonotype was counted ten times or more. V gene TRBV12-3 or TRBV12-4 combines with J gene TRBJ2-4, with D hard to call. Trimming left V 1 base short and J 5 bases short, with 12 bases between. This CDR3 has 15 residues. Written as DNA, the CDR3 is TGTGCCAGCAGTTTAGTGATGGGGTCTCAAAACATTCAGTACTTC. Protein sequence: CASSLVMGSQNIQYF.

Comment on this clonotype: The CDR3 ends on some other residue instead of the conserved phenylalanine or tryptophan, so this is likely a read error. The rearrangement uses TRBV4-3 and TRBJ2-2; 10 bases fit TRBD2. The CDR3 sequence is 17 residues long. With 4 bases clipped from V and 0 bases from J, the junction kept 5 bases outside the gene matches. CDR1 LGHNA and CDR2 YSLEER come from the germline V gene. CDR3: CASSRRTSGANTGELFI. DNA of the CDR3: TGCGCCAGCAGCCGCCGGACTAGCGGAGCGAACACCGGGGAGCTGTTTATT.

This clonotype was seen repeatedly, ten times or more. The CDR3 loop is CASSKGAAGGNEQFF. CDR3 sequence (DNA): TGTGCCAGCAGCAAAGGGGCAGCGGGAGGGAATGAGCAGTTCTTC. The chain carries TRBV7-8 and TRBJ2-1; the match to TRBD2 covers 10 bases. The CDR3 consists of 15 residues. V shed 5 bases and J 7 bases; nucleotides not matched to a gene: 8. Germline V gene sequence: CDR1 SGHVS, CDR2 FQNEAQ.

The gene calls are TRBV12-3 or TRBV12-4 and TRBJ2-3; 7 nucleotides line up with TRBD2. The CDR3 covers 15 residues. The J segment lost 0 bases and the V segment lost 5 bases, leaving 5 bases of the junction unmatched. CDR3: CASSPQRGSTDTQYF. In DNA, the CDR3 is TGTGCCAGCAGTCCTCAGCGGGGTAGCACAGATACGCAGTATTTT.

This chain uses TRBV5-1 with TRBJ2-5; D is ambiguous. This CDR3 spans 16 amino acids. Germline V gives CDR1 SGHRS, CDR2 YFSETQ. Trimming stripped 4 bases from V and 4 bases from J, with 20 bases between. The DNA of the CDR3 is TGCGCCAGCAGCCCCACATGGGGTAGCCTCGCAGAGACCCAGTACTTC. Translating gives CASSPTWGSLAETQYF.

There are a few counts of this clonotype. V and J are TRBV4-2 and TRBJ2-7; D uncertain. The CDR3 is made up of 13 amino acids. Trimming removed 6 bases at V and 5 bases at J, with 14 bases between. Germline CDR1 LGHNA, CDR2 YNFKEQ. The CDR3 spells CASSPRDKDEQYF. Here the CDR3 DNA reads TGTGCCAGCAGTCCCAGAGACAAGGACGAGCAGTACTTC.

CDR3 DNA sequence: TGTGCCAGCAGCCGAGGAGGGGGTACGCAGTATTTT. Translation: CASSRGGGTQYF. The chain joins TRBV7-2 to TRBJ2-3; D possibly uses TRBD1 or TRBD2 (6 bases each). Germline V gene lookup returns CDR1 SGHTA and CDR2 FQGNSA. The CDR3 length is 12 residues. The V and J ends lost 5 bases and 8 bases respectively, with 11 bases between them.

This clonotype was counted only a few times. This chain joins TRBV20-1 and TRBJ2-3; tentatively, D is TRBD1 (5 bases). The CDR3 runs 18 residues. Germline assignment: CDR1 DFQATT and CDR2 SNEGSKA (reference sequence). V lost 1 base and J 4 bases, leaving 24 bases between the germline ends. The CDR3 here is CSARATLFGQGGADTQYF. The CDR3 DNA reads as TGCAGTGCTAGAGCAACATTATTCGGGCAGGGTGGCGCAGATACGCAGTATTTT.

Only a few counts were recorded for this clonotype. V is TRBV29-1 and J is TRBJ1-2; D is unresolved. The germline V and J ends were trimmed by 3 bases and 2 bases, with 7 bases remaining between them. Per the germline V gene, CDR1 is SQVTM and CDR2 is ANQGSEA. The CDR3 consists of 12 residues. The DNA of the CDR3 is TGCAGCGTTGATCCGGGGAACTATGGCTACACCTTC. This sequence encodes CSVDPGNYGYTF.

This clonotype was seen many times. The rearrangement joins TRBV3-1 to TRBJ2-7, with D hard to call. The V end was cut by 4 bases, the J end by 4 bases, with 8 bases between. The CDR3 is 12 residues long. CDR1 and CDR2 (germline): LGHDT, YNNKEL (reference sequence). The DNA of the CDR3 is TGTGCCAGCAGCCCGAACTGGTACGAGCAGTACTTC. As protein: CASSPNWYEQYF.

This clonotype came up many times. The rearrangement joins TRBV6-1 to TRBJ2-2, with 9 bases identical to TRBD2. The CDR3 runs 17 residues. V was clipped by 4 bases and J by 5 bases; unmatched bases: 11. CDR1 and CDR2 (germline): MNHNS, SASEGT. The CDR3 loop is CASSVEAGGLKTGELFF. Here the CDR3 DNA reads TGTGCCAGCAGTGTTGAGGCGGGGGGGCTAAAAACCGGGGAGCTGTTTTTT.

A word on this clonotype: The junction departs from germline at one end; a sequencing error may be responsible. V is TRBV2 and J is TRBJ2-1; tentative D call: TRBD2 (6 bases). The germline gives CDR1 SNHLY, CDR2 FYNNEI. The CDR3 spans 14 residues. This chain's CDR3 is CASSDLVMSGLGVF. The CDR3 DNA reads as TGTGCCAGCAGTGATCTTGTTATGTCGGGACTTGGGGTTTTC. The entire variable domain, with the rest obtained from reference TRBV2 and TRBJ2-1, is as follows: EPEVTQTPSHQVTQMGQEVILRCVPISNHLYFYWYRQILGQKVEFLVSFYNNEISEKSEIFDDQFSVERPDGSNFTLKIRSTKLEDSAMYFCASSDLVMSGLGVFGPGTRLTVL.

The rearrangement uses TRBV2 and TRBJ1-5; 9 bases match TRBD1. With V trimmed by 4 bases and J by 5 bases, 3 bases remained unmatched. The CDR3 is 14 amino acids. CDR1 SNHLY and CDR2 FYNNEI come from the germline V gene. The CDR3 sequence: CASSVGQGYQPQHF. The DNA for the CDR3 is TGTGCCAGCAGTGTCGGACAGGGGTATCAGCCCCAGCATTTT.

In its sample, this clonotype was seen a few times. This chain uses TRBV15 with TRBJ2-1, with 7 bases fitting TRBD2. CDR1 and CDR2 (germline): LNHNV, YYDKDF (reference sequence). The V segment lost 5 bases and the J segment 8 bases; nucleotides outside the gene matches: 6. The CDR3 extends over 13 amino acids. Written as DNA, the CDR3 is TGTGCCACCAGCTTCCGGGGGGTGGATGAGCAGTTCTTC. As protein: CATSFRGVDEQFF.

This clonotype was observed a few times. The CDR3 spells CASRARRDGYTF. For the CDR3, the DNA is TGTGCCAGCAGAGCCCGAAGGGATGGCTACACCTTC. V usage is TRBV12-3 or TRBV12-4 and J usage is TRBJ1-2, with D unclear. The CDR3 consists of 12 residues. The V and J ends lost 6 bases and 6 bases respectively, with 11 bases between them.

This clonotype turned up a few times. Here the CDR3 reads CASSRGRDLGHTEAFF. DNA for the CDR3: TGCGCCAGCAGCCGGGGGAGAGACCTTGGGCACACTGAAGCTTTCTTT. The rearrangement links TRBV5-1 to TRBJ1-1; D perhaps matches TRBD1 (5 bases). Deletions cut 4 bases from V and 3 bases from J, with 19 bases between. The CDR3 loop spans 16 amino acids. From germline, CDR1 is SGHRS and CDR2 YFSETQ.

The V gene is TRBV25-1, the J gene TRBJ1-2, with no clear D. The V end was cut by 4 bases, the J end by 7 bases, with 13 bases between. The CDR3 runs 13 residues. Germline values: CDR1 MGHDK, CDR2 SYGVNS. CDR3 sequence reads: CASSAYTGSGYTF. CDR3 in DNA: TGTGCCAGCAGTGCCTATACGGGATCTGGCTACACCTTC.

This chain links TRBV11-2 with TRBJ2-3; D uncertain. Germline V gene data show CDR1 as SGHAT and CDR2 as FQNNGV. CDR3 size: 13 residues. The ends were cut back, 3 bases at V and 6 bases at J, with 10 bases in the middle. In nucleotides, the CDR3 is TGTGCCAGCAGCTTCCAGATAGGCGATACGCAGTATTTT. Translation: CASSFQIGDTQYF.

This clonotype was seen a handful of times. CDR3 sequence (DNA): TGCAGTGCTAGGGGCAGCCTATACAATGAGCAGTTCTTC. The encoded protein is CSARGSLYNEQFF. The chain employs TRBV20-1 and TRBJ2-1; no firm D call. Trimming pared 3 bases from V and 4 bases from J, leaving 10 bases between. Looked up from germline, CDR1 is DFQATT and CDR2 is SNEGSKA (reference sequence). The CDR3 is 13 amino acids.

This clonotype has just a few counts. The chain employs TRBV4-2 and TRBJ2-1, with D maybe TRBD1 (5 bases). This CDR3 has 14 residues. Germline values: CDR1 LGHNA, CDR2 YNFKEQ. Trimming took 3 bases from V and 5 from J, leaving 11 bases between them. CDR3 in amino acids: CASSQDTSDNEQFF. The CDR3 DNA is TGTGCCAGCAGCCAGGACACAAGTGACAATGAGCAGTTCTTC.

The chain recombines TRBV11-2 with TRBJ2-2; 9 bases map to TRBD2. CDR1 and CDR2 from the germline V gene are SGHAT and FQNNGV. The V segment lost 0 bases and the J segment 3 bases; nucleotides outside the gene matches: 11. The CDR3 length is 19 residues. In DNA form, the CDR3 reads TGTGCCAGCAGCTTAGATGTCGGGCGGGGGGGCGGAGACACCGGGGAGCTGTTTTTT. Encoded protein: CASSLDVGRGGGDTGELFF.

This clonotype was detected a few times. Here the CDR3 DNA reads TGTGCCAGCAGTCCTTGGACAGTACGGAGATCCTACGAGCAGTACTTC. It is translated as CASSPWTVRRSYEQYF. The gene calls are TRBV27 and TRBJ2-7; maybe TRBD1 (6 bases). The CDR3 length is 16 residues. From germline, CDR1 is MNHEY and CDR2 SMNVEV (reference sequence). V gave up 5 bases and J gave up 1 base, with 18 bases separating them.

This clonotype was seen a handful of times. The chain couples TRBV27 to TRBJ1-6; 11 bases fit TRBD1. The CDR3 length is 15 residues. With 5 bases clipped from V and 9 bases from J, the junction kept 6 bases outside the gene matches. Germline V gene data show CDR1 as MNHEY and CDR2 as SMNVEV (reference sequence). DNA of the CDR3: TGTGCCAGCAGTAGGACAGGGGGCGTTGGTTCACCCCTCCACTTT. This translates into CASSRTGGVGSPLHF.

This clonotype has just a few counts. The J gene is TRBJ1-5, the V gene TRBV5-5; D is possibly TRBD1 (5 bases). The length of the CDR3 is 15 residues. Germline CDR1 and CDR2: SGHKS and YYEKEE (reference sequence). The V end was cut by 1 base, the J end by 10 bases, with 18 bases between. This CDR3 is CASSLLGPPGRPQHF. The CDR3 nucleotides are TGTGCCAGCAGCTTGTTGGGACCGCCGGGCCGACCCCAGCATTTT.

In this sample, this clonotype turned up a few times. The chain recombines TRBV10-3 with TRBJ2-5; unclear D gene. The V and J ends lost 0 bases and 5 bases respectively, with 4 bases between them. Germline V gives CDR1 ENHRY, CDR2 SYGVKD. The CDR3 extends over 12 amino acids. The CDR3 here is CAISESRETQYF. CDR3 DNA sequence: TGTGCCATCAGTGAGTCGCGGGAGACCCAGTACTTC.

V usage is TRBV7-8 and J usage is TRBJ2-7; the D gene could be TRBD1 or TRBD2 (5 bases each). The CDR3 spans 16 residues. Germline CDR1 and CDR2: SGHVS and FQNEAQ. V lost 3 bases, J lost 0 bases, and 15 bases lay in between. CDR3 residues: CASSFTTGTASYEQYF. The CDR3 bases are TGTGCCAGCAGCTTCACAACCGGGACGGCCTCCTACGAGCAGTACTTC.

The CDR3 DNA reads as TGCGCCAGCAGGGAACAGGGGGCCACAGATACGCAGTATTTT. Its translation is CASREQGATDTQYF. The genes are TRBV5-1 and TRBJ2-3, with 9 bases that match TRBD1. Germline assignment: CDR1 SGHRS and CDR2 YFSETQ. CDR3 length equals 14 residues. Losses at the gene ends were 5 bases for V and 2 bases for J; bases not matched to a gene: 3.

This clonotype was found many times. This chain connects TRBV28 to TRBJ2-7, with 11 bases identical to TRBD2. Germline CDR1 reads MDHEN; CDR2 reads SYDVKM. The trim removed 5 bases at V and 6 bases at J, leaving 6 bases unmatched. The CDR3 covers 14 residues. DNA of the CDR3: TGTGCCAGCAGTCTCACTAGCGGGAGAGGCGAGCAGTACTTC. It is translated as CASSLTSGRGEQYF.

This clonotype was counted many times. The CDR3 region has the DNA TGTGCCAGCAGTTTAGGCCTAGCGGAAACCTACGAGCAGTACTTC. It translates to CASSLGLAETYEQYF. V gene TRBV28 combines with J gene TRBJ2-7; TRBD2 agrees at 7 bases. This CDR3 comprises 15 residues. Germline CDR1 is MDHEN and CDR2 is SYDVKM. V shed 2 bases, J shed 2 bases, and the junction held 6 bases outside the gene matches.

The rearrangement uses TRBV6-5 and TRBJ2-5; a weak D match, TRBD2 (6 bases). Per germline, CDR1 MNHEY and CDR2 SVGAGI. The ends were cut back, 0 bases at V and 2 bases at J, with 10 bases in the middle. This CDR3 has 15 amino acids. Written as DNA, the CDR3 is TGTGCCAGCAGTTACTCCTCCGGGAGTCAAGAGACCCAGTACTTC. This sequence encodes CASSYSSGSQETQYF.